These T cell receptor beta chains were read from a single sample in a study of blood T cell repertoires in COVID-19. Generated by immunoSEQ multiplex PCR, the TCRdb table keeps only in-frame clones and is missing some. This repertoire shows approximately 99,000 clones, around four fifths found once; its top ten account for roughly 4%. The sample was peripheral blood. These receptors all come from a woman aged 70-85 years with acute or convalescent COVID-19. The CDR3 runs from the conserved cysteine through the conserved F or W. The D gene is left open where the match is weak. Expanded clones get a size class; other rows say once, few or many, or leave the size out.

J: TRBJ1-4
D: .
V: TRBV27
size: .
CDR3: CASKPGWGEKLFF
DNA: TGTGCCAGCAAGCCGGGCTGGGGCGAAAAACTGTTTTTT

J: TRBJ1-2
D: TRBD1
V: TRBV20-1
size: .
CDR3: CSASWLGQGANGYTF
DNA: TGCAGTGCTAGTTGGTTAGGCCAGGGGGCAAACGGCTACACCTTC

J: TRBJ1-1
D: .
V: TRBV7-9
size: .
CDR3: CASSLDRENTEAFF
DNA: TGTGCCAGCAGCTTAGACAGGGAGAACACTGAAGCTTTCTTT

J: TRBJ2-1
D: .
V: TRBV18
size: once
CDR3: CASSPRRAYNEQFF
DNA: TGTGCCAGCTCACCACGGAGGGCCTACAATGAGCAGTTCTTC

J: TRBJ2-7
D: TRBD2
V: TRBV5-1
size: few
CDR3: CASSWGLAGEPYEQYF
DNA: TGCGCCAGCAGCTGGGGACTAGCGGGAGAGCCCTACGAGCAGTACTTC

J: TRBJ1-6
D: TRBD1
V: TRBV7-8
size: .
CDR3: CASSLAGQVNNSPLHF
DNA: TGTGCCAGCAGCTTAGCGGGACAGGTGAATAATTCACCCCTCCACTTT

J: TRBJ1-2
D: .
V: TRBV6-5
size: .
CDR3: CASTGLSNYGYTF
DNA: TGTGCCAGCACAGGGCTCTCTAACTATGGCTACACCTTC

J: TRBJ2-1
D: .
V: TRBV5-1
size: .
CDR3: CASSSQGIGYNEQFF
DNA: TGCGCCAGCAGTTCTCAGGGGATTGGGTACAATGAGCAGTTCTTC

J: TRBJ1-3
D: .
V: TRBV9
size: few
CDR3: CASSPGRMRAGGNTIYF
DNA: TGTGCCAGCAGCCCCGGTCGTATGAGGGCGGGAGGAAACACCATATATTTT

J: TRBJ2-3
D: .
V: TRBV5-4
size: .
CDR3: CASSPGASTDTQYF
DNA: TGTGCCAGCAGCCCAGGGGCTAGCACAGATACGCAGTATTTT

J: TRBJ2-2
D: .
V: TRBV19
size: .
CDR3: CASSIIQGSGELFF
DNA: TGTGCCAGTAGTATCATTCAGGGATCCGGGGAGCTGTTTTTT

J: TRBJ2-7
D: TRBD2
V: TRBV13
size: few
CDR3: CASRSSGGSSYEQYF
DNA: TGTGCCAGCAGATCCAGCGGGGGAAGCTCCTACGAGCAGTACTTC

J: TRBJ2-5
D: .
V: TRBV18
size: .
CDR3: CASRLGQGKETQYF
DNA: TGTGCCAGCCGCCTTGGGCAGGGCAAAGAGACCCAGTACTTC

J: TRBJ1-4
D: .
V: TRBV28
size: .
CDR3: CASSPPFQGNEKLFF
DNA: TGTGCCAGCAGCCCACCGTTCCAGGGTAATGAAAAACTGTTTTTT

J: TRBJ1-1
D: .
V: TRBV6-1
size: .
CDR3: CASSETLRSEAFF
DNA: TGTGCCAGCAGTGAAACCCTGCGCTCTGAAGCTTTCTTT

J: TRBJ2-2
D: TRBD1
V: TRBV9
size: .
CDR3: CASRTGTTGELFF
DNA: TGTGCCAGCAGGACAGGGACCACCGGGGAGCTGTTTTTT

J: TRBJ1-1
D: .
V: TRBV10-2
size: once
CDR3: CASSEAPDTEAFF
DNA: TGCGCCAGCAGTGAGGCGCCTGACACTGAAGCTTTCTTT

J: TRBJ2-2
D: TRBD1
V: TRBV9
size: .
CDR3: CASCATGGLGELFF
DNA: TGTGCCAGCTGCGCGACAGGGGGACTCGGGGAGCTGTTTTTT

J: TRBJ2-1
D: .
V: TRBV9
size: .
CDR3: CASSVVPRENEQFF
DNA: TGTGCCAGCAGCGTAGTCCCTCGCGAGAATGAGCAGTTCTTC

J: TRBJ2-7
D: TRBD1
V: TRBV27
size: few
CDR3: CASSIDRGQGEQYF
DNA: TGTGCCAGCAGTATAGACAGGGGGCAAGGCGAGCAGTACTTC

J: TRBJ1-5
D: .
V: TRBV20-1
size: .
CDR3: CSASKGVAGNQPQHF
DNA: TGCAGTGCTAGTAAAGGGGTCGCCGGCAATCAGCCCCAGCATTTT

J: TRBJ2-3
D: TRBD2
V: TRBV7-6
size: .
CDR3: CASSLGDLAGGPADTQYF
DNA: TGTGCCAGCAGCTTAGGCGATCTAGCGGGGGGGCCGGCAGATACGCAGTATTTT

J: TRBJ1-2
D: TRBD1
V: TRBV6-5
size: .
CDR3: CASSYNRQGVKSGYTF
DNA: TGTGCCAGCAGTTACAATCGACAGGGGGTTAAGAGCGGCTACACCTTC

J: TRBJ2-4
D: .
V: TRBV28
size: .
CDR3: CASSFVEGSKNIQYF
DNA: TGTGCCAGCAGTTTTGTTGAGGGATCCAAAAACATTCAGTACTTC

J: TRBJ2-1
D: TRBD1
V: TRBV11-3
size: few
CDR3: CASSPGQRNNEQFF
DNA: TGTGCCAGCAGCCCGGGACAGCGAAACAATGAGCAGTTCTTC

J: TRBJ2-1
D: TRBD2
V: TRBV7-2
size: once
CDR3: CASSWTSGGRTYNEQFF
DNA: TGTGCCAGCAGCTGGACTAGCGGGGGCCGAACTTACAATGAGCAGTTCTTC

J: TRBJ1-1
D: TRBD1
V: TRBV5-1
size: .
CDR3: CASSLVSGQGENTEAFF
DNA: TGCGCCAGCAGCTTGGTCTCCGGACAGGGGGAGAACACTGAAGCTTTCTTT

J: TRBJ2-3
D: TRBD2
V: TRBV18
size: once
CDR3: CASSPRGLAGAERDTQYF
DNA: TGTGCCAGCTCACCCAGGGGACTAGCGGGGGCCGAAAGGGATACGCAGTATTTT

J: TRBJ1-3
D: TRBD1
V: TRBV4-1
size: .
CDR3: CASSQDKNRGYGNTIYF
DNA: TGCGCCAGCAGCCAAGATAAAAACAGGGGGTATGGAAACACCATATATTTT

J: TRBJ2-1
D: .
V: TRBV11-2
size: once
CDR3: CASSPQGELNEQFF
DNA: TGTGCCAGCAGCCCGCAGGGTGAACTCAATGAGCAGTTCTTC

J: TRBJ2-5
D: .
V: TRBV9
size: .
CDR3: CASRGDEETQYF
DNA: TGTGCCAGCAGAGGAGATGAAGAGACCCAGTACTTC

J: TRBJ1-2
D: .
V: TRBV7-6
size: .
CDR3: CASSLVFSGDGYTF
DNA: TGTGCCAGCAGCTTAGTGTTCTCAGGGGATGGCTACACCTTC

J: TRBJ1-6
D: .
V: TRBV25-1
size: few
CDR3: CASKANGGNSPLHF
DNA: TGTGCCAGCAAGGCCAACGGAGGGAATTCACCCCTCCACTTT

J: TRBJ1-1
D: .
V: TRBV5-5
size: .
CDR3: CARDLLTANTEAFF
DNA: TGTGCCAGGGACCTTTTGACAGCGAACACTGAAGCTTTCTTT

J: TRBJ2-3
D: TRBD1
V: TRBV5-8
size: .
CDR3: CASSQTGGSDTQYF
DNA: TGTGCCAGCAGTCAGACAGGGGGCAGCGATACGCAGTATTTT

J: TRBJ2-7
D: .
V: TRBV25-1
size: .
CDR3: CASSSLAGSSYEQYF
DNA: TGTGCCAGCAGTTCCTTAGCTGGGAGCTCCTACGAGCAGTACTTC

J: TRBJ2-1
D: TRBD2
V: TRBV5-1
size: .
CDR3: CASSQLTSGIGNEQFF
DNA: TGCGCCAGCAGCCAATTGACTAGCGGGATAGGGAATGAGCAGTTCTTC

J: TRBJ1-1
D: .
V: TRBV28
size: few
CDR3: CASPNRLQGSGTEAFF
DNA: TGTGCCAGCCCAAATCGTCTACAGGGAAGTGGGACTGAAGCTTTCTTT

J: TRBJ1-1
D: .
V: TRBV20-1
size: few
CDR3: CSKQGAAFF
DNA: TGCAGCAAACAGGGCGCAGCTTTCTTT

J: TRBJ2-1
D: TRBD2
V: TRBV7-2
size: .
CDR3: CASSLIAGDYNEQFF
DNA: TGTGCCAGCAGCTTAATAGCGGGTGATTACAATGAGCAGTTCTTC